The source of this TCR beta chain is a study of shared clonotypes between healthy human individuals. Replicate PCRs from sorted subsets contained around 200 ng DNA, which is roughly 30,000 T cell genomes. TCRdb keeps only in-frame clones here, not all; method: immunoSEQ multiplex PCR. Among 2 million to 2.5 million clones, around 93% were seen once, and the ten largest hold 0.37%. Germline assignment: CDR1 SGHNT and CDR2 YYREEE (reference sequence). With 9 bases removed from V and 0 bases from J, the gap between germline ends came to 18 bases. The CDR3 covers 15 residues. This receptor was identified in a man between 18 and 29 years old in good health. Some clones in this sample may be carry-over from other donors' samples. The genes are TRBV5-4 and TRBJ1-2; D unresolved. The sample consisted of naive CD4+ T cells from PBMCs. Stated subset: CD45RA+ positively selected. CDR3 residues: CATRTPSSANYGYTF. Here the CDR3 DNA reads TGTGCCACGCGGACGCCTTCCTCAGCTAACTATGGCTACACCTTC.